This T cell receptor (beta chain) was captured by sequencing in a study of T cells after yellow fever vaccination. In this sample, this clonotype turned up a few times. As yet, its antigen is unknown. In TCRdb, the 5' RACE reads were re-called with MiXCR into one record per CDR3 protein. The top ten clones hold about 16% of a sample with 610,000 or so distinct CDR3 sequences, 9% to 15% of them seen once. Study-level results: Few clonotypes appeared in both CD4 and CD8 compartments. Most clones from primary vaccination resurfaced after the booster (approximately 95% CD4, about 91% CD8).

Sample: PBMCs, taken on the day of the yellow fever booster vaccination. The receptor was derived from a man in his thirties or forties who received the YFV17D yellow fever vaccine.

Written as DNA, the CDR3 is TGTGCCAGGAGGGCGGGGGAGCTGTTTTTT. It yields the protein CARRAGELFF. The rearrangement joins TRBV11-3 to TRBJ2-2; tentative D call: TRBD2 (5 bases). This CDR3 has 10 residues. Germline V gives CDR1 SGHNT, CDR2 YENEEA. Trimming took 9 bases from V and 8 from J, leaving 7 bases between them.